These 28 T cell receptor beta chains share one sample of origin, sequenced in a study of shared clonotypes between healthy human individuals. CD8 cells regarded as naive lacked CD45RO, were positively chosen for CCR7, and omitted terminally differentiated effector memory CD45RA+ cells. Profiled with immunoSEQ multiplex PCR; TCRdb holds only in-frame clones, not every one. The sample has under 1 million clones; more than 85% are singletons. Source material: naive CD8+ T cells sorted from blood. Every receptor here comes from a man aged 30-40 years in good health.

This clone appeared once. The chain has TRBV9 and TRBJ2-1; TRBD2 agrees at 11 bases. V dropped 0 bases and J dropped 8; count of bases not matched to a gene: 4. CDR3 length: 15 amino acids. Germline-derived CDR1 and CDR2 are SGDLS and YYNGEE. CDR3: CASSVATSGSHEQFF. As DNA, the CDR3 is TGTGCCAGCAGCGTAGCTACTAGCGGGAGCCATGAGCAGTTCTTC.

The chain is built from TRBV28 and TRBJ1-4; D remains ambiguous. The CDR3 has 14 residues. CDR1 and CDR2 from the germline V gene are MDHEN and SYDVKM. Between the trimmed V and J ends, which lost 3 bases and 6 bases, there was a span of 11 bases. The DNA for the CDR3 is TGTGCCAGCAGTTTGTTAAACAACGATGAAAAACTGTTTTTT. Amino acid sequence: CASSLLNNDEKLFF.

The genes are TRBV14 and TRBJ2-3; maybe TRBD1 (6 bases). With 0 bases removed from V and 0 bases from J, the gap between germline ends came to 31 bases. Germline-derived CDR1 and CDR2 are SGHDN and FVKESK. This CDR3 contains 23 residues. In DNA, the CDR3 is TGTGCCAGCAGCCAAGAGGAGGTTCTGGGGGACACCGTGCATACGTGGAGCACAGATACGCAGTATTTT. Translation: CASSQEEVLGDTVHTWSTDTQYF. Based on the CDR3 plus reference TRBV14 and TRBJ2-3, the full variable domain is EAGVTQFPSHSVIEKGQTVTLRCDPISGHDNLYWYRRVMGKEIKFLLHFVKESKQDESGMPNNRFLAERTGGTYSTLKVQPAELEDSGVYFCASSQEEVLGDTVHTWSTDTQYFGPGTRLTVL.

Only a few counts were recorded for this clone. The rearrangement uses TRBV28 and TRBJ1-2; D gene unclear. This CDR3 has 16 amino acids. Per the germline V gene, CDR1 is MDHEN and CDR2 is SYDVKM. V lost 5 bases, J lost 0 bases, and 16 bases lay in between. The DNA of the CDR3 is TGTGCCAGCAGTCCATCCGCCGGGAAGACTAACTATGGCTACACCTTC. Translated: CASSPSAGKTNYGYTF.

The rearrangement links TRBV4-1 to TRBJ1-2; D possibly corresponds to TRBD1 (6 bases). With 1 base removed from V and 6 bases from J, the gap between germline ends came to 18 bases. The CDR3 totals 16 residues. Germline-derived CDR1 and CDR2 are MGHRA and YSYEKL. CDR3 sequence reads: CASSQGPLAGVNGYTF. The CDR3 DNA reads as TGCGCCAGCAGCCAAGGTCCGTTGGCAGGGGTGAATGGCTACACCTTC.

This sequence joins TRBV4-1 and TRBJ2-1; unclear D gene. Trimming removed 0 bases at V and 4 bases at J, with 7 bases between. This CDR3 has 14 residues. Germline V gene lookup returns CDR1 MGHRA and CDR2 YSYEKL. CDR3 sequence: CASSQEIGYNEQFF. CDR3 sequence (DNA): TGCGCCAGCAGCCAAGAAATAGGGTACAATGAGCAGTTCTTC.

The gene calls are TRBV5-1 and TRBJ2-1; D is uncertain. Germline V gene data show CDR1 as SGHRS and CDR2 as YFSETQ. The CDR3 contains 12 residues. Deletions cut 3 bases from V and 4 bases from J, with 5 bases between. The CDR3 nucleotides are TGCGCCAGCAGCTCCAATTACAATGAGCAGTTCTTC. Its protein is CASSSNYNEQFF.

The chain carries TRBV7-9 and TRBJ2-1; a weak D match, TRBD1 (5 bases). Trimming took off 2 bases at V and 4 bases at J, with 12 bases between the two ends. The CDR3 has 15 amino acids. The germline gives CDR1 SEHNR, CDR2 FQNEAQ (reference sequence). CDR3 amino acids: CASSLPGLRYNEQFF. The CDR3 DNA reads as TGTGCCAGCAGCTTACCAGGGCTGAGATACAATGAGCAGTTCTTC.

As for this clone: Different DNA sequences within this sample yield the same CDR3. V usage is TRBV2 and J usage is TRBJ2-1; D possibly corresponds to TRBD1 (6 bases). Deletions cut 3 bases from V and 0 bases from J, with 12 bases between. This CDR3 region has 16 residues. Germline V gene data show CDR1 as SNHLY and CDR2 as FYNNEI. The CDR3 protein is CASSDGTGSSYNEQFF. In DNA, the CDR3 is TGTGCCAGCAGTGACGGCACAGGGAGCTCCTACAATGAGCAGTTCTTC.

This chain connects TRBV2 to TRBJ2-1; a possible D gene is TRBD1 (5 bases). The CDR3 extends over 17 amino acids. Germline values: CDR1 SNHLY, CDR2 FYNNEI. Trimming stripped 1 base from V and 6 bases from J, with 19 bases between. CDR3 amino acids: CASSEGIGAGRPNEQFF. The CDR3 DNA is TGTGCCAGCAGTGAAGGCATTGGGGCAGGCCGGCCCAATGAGCAGTTCTTC. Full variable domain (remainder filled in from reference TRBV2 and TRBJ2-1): EPEVTQTPSHQVTQMGQEVILRCVPISNHLYFYWYRQILGQKVEFLVSFYNNEISEKSEIFDDQFSVERPDGSNFTLKIRSTKLEDSAMYFCASSEGIGAGRPNEQFFGPGTRLTVL.

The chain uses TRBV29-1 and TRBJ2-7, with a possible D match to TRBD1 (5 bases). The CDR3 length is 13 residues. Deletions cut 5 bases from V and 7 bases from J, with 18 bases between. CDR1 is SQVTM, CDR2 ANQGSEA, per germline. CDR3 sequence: CSVSKGRVEEQYF. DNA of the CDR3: TGCAGCGTTAGTAAGGGCAGGGTGGAGGAGCAGTACTTC.

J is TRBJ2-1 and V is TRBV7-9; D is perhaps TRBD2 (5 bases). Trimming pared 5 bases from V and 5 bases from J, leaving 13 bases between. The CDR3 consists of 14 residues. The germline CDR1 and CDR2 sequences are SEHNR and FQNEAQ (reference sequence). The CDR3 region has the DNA TGTGCCAGCAGCACCCTGGCGGGCAACAATGAGCAGTTCTTC. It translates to CASSTLAGNNEQFF.

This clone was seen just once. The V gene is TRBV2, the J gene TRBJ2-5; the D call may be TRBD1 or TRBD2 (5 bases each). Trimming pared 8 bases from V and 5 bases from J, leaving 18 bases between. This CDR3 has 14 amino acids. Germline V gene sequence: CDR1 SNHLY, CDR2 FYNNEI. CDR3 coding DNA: TGTGCCAGCCCAGGCGGGCGACAGACGGAGACCCAGTACTTC. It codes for CASPGGRQTETQYF.

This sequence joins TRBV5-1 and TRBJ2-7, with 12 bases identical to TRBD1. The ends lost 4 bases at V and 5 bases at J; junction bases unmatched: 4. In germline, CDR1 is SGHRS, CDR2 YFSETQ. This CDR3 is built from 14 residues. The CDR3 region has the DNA TGCGCCAGCAGCGTGGGACAGGGGGCTAACGAGCAGTACTTC. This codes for CASSVGQGANEQYF.

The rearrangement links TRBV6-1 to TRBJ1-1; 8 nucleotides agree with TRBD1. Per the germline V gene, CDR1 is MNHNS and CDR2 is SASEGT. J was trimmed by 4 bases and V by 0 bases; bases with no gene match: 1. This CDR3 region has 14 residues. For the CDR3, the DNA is TGTGCCAGCAGTGAAGCACAGGGGGTCACTGAAGCTTTCTTT. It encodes CASSEAQGVTEAFF.

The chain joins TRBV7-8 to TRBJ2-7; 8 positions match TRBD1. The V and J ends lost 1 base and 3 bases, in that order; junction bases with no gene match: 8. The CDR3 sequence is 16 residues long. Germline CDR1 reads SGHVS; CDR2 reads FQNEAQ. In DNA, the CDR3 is TGTGCCAGCAGCTTAGACTCCGGACAGGGTTTCTACGAGCAGTACTTC. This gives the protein CASSLDSGQGFYEQYF.

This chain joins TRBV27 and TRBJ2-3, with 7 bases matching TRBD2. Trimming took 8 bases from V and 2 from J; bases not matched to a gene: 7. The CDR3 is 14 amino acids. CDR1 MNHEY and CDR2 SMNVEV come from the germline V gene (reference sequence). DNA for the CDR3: TGTGCCAGCGGCAAGCGGGAACCCACAGATACGCAGTATTTT. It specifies CASGKREPTDTQYF.

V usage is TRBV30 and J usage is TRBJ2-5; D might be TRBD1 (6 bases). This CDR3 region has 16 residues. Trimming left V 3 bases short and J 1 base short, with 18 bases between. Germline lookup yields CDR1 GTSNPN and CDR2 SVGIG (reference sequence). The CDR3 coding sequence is TGTGCCTGGAGCGAGATAGGGGGAAGGGGCCAAGAGACCCAGTACTTC. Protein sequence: CAWSEIGGRGQETQYF.

The CDR3 DNA reads as TGCGCCAGCAGCTTGCTTCCGGAAGAGACCCAGTACTTC. This codes for CASSLLPEETQYF. V is TRBV5-1 and J is TRBJ2-5; D not resolved. CDR3 length: 13 residues. Germline values: CDR1 SGHRS, CDR2 YFSETQ. V was cut by 1 base and J by 3 bases, with 7 bases left in between.

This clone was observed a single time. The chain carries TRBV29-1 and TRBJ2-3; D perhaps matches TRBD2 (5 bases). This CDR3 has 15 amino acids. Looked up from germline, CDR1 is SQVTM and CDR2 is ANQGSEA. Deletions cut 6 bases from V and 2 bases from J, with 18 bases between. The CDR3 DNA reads TGCAGCGTCCGTTCCTTTAGCGAGGTCACAGATACGCAGTATTTT. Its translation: CSVRSFSEVTDTQYF.

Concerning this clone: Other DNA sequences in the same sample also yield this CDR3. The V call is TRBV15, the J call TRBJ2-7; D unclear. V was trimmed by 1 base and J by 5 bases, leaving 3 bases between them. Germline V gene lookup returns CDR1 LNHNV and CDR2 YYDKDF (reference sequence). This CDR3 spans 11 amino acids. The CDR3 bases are TGTGCCACCAGCAGAGGCGACGAGCAGTACTTC. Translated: CATSRGDEQYF. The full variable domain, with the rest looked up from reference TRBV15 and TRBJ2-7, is DAMVIQNPRYQVTQFGKPVTLSCSQTLNHNVMYWYQQKSSQAPKLLFHYYDKDFNNEADTPDNFQSRRPNTSFCFLDIRSPGLGDTAMYLCATSRGDEQYFGPGTRLTVT.

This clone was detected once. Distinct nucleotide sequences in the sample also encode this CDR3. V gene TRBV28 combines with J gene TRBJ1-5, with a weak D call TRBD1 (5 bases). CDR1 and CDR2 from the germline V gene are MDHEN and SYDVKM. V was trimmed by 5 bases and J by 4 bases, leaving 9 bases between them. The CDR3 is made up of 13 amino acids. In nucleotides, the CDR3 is TGTGCCAGCAGTCCCCGGGGGAATCAGCCCCAGCATTTT. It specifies CASSPRGNQPQHF.

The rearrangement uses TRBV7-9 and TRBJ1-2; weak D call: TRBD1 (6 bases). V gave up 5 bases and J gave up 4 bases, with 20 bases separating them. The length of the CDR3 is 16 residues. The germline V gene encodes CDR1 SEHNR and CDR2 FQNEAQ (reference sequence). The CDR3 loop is CASSPAGWQGPYGYTF. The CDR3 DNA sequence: TGTGCCAGCAGCCCTGCCGGGTGGCAGGGGCCCTATGGCTACACCTTC.

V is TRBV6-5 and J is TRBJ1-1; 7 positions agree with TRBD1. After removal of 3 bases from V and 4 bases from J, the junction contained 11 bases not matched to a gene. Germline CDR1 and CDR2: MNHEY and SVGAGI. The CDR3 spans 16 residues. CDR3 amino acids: CASSYRDRAITTEAFF. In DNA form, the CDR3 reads TGTGCCAGCAGTTATAGGGACAGAGCGATTACCACTGAAGCTTTCTTT.

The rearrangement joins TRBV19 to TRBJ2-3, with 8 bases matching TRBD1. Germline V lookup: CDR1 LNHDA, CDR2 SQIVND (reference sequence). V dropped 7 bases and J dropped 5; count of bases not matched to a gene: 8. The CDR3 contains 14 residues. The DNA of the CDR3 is TGTGCCAGTACTCAGGGGGCTCGAGGAGATACGCAGTATTTT. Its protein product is CASTQGARGDTQYF.

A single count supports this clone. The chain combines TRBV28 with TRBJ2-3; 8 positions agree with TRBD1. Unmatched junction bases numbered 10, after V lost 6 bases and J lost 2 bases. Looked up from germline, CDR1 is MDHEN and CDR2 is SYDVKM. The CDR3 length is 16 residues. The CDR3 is CASSLMGDRNTDTQYF. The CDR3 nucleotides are TGTGCCAGCAGCCTTATGGGGGACAGGAACACAGATACGCAGTATTTT.

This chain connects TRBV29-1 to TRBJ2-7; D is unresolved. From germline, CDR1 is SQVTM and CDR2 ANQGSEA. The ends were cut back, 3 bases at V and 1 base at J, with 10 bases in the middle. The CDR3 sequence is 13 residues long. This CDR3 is CSVELRSSYEQYF. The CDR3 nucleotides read TGCAGCGTTGAGTTGAGGAGTTCCTACGAGCAGTACTTC.

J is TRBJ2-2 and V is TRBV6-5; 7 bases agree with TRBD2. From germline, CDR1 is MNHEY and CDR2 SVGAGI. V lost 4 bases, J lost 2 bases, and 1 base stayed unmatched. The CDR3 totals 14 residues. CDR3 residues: CASSWDYNTGELFF. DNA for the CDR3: TGTGCCAGCAGTTGGGACTATAACACCGGGGAGCTGTTTTTT.